The rows below give T cell receptor beta chains drawn from one sample of a study of cytomegalovirus exposure and HLA in healthy donors. Data came from immunoSEQ multiplex PCR; TCRdb stores just in-frame clones and leaves some out. The data hold 180,000 or so clones, with around 80% observed a single time. Sequencing was done on a sample of PBMCs. The receptors were sampled from a woman aged 45-65 years in good health and CMV-seropositive. The CDR3 runs from the conserved cysteine through the conserved F or W. The order of the fields is V gene, clone size, CDR3 protein. A row's size may be missing; if present it is once, few, many or a size class.

V gene: TRBV11-2; clone size: -; CDR3 protein: CASSFGQLNTEAFF
V gene: TRBV29-1; clone size: -; CDR3 protein: CSYISGRPQYGEAFF
V gene: TRBV7-9; clone size: -; CDR3 protein: CSSSPREQYF
V gene: TRBV5-1; clone size: -; CDR3 protein: CASSSKAGSTNEKLFF
V gene: TRBV14; clone size: -; CDR3 protein: CASSDGQINTEAFF
V gene: TRBV5-1; clone size: -; CDR3 protein: CASSSGTGGHGELFF
V gene: TRBV27; clone size: -; CDR3 protein: CASRRLAGGYQETQYF
V gene: TRBV9; clone size: -; CDR3 protein: CASRGTGGTGELFF
V gene: TRBV15; clone size: -; CDR3 protein: CATSREVPGGLAGTDTQYF
V gene: TRBV7-8; clone size: -; CDR3 protein: CASSFSTRGRVFNEQFF
V gene: TRBV27; clone size: few; CDR3 protein: CASRLTGTTEAFF
V gene: TRBV18; clone size: -; CDR3 protein: CASSPPAGSNTGELFF
V gene: TRBV7-8; clone size: -; CDR3 protein: CASSYGQGVTDTQYF
V gene: TRBV5-1; clone size: -; CDR3 protein: CASSLELGEAGIFRSYEQYF
V gene: TRBV28; clone size: -; CDR3 protein: CASSSPREGRQEQYF
V gene: TRBV19; clone size: -; CDR3 protein: CASRMGEALNTEAFF
V gene: TRBV7-9; clone size: -; CDR3 protein: CASSSHRGGNTDTQYF
V gene: TRBV7-2; clone size: -; CDR3 protein: CASSLEPAGGAFGNTIYF
V gene: TRBV27; clone size: -; CDR3 protein: CASSLGGARSNQPQHF
V gene: TRBV9; clone size: few; CDR3 protein: CASSARWYQETQYF
V gene: TRBV27; clone size: -; CDR3 protein: CASSFLGKGYEQYF
V gene: TRBV7-3; clone size: -; CDR3 protein: CASSPSGGDRVTEAFF
V gene: TRBV30; clone size: few; CDR3 protein: CAWRRRGQGLTEAFF
V gene: TRBV4-3; clone size: -; CDR3 protein: CASSQDTGITDTQYF
V gene: TRBV5-6; clone size: -; CDR3 protein: CASSSPGLAGWQFF
V gene: TRBV9; clone size: -; CDR3 protein: CASSGSGTALPNYGYTF
V gene: TRBV6-5; clone size: -; CDR3 protein: CASNDFFSGTDTQYF
V gene: TRBV6-5; clone size: -; CDR3 protein: CASSYRSSYEQYF
V gene: TRBV28; clone size: -; CDR3 protein: CASQAGDGYTF
V gene: TRBV15; clone size: once; CDR3 protein: CATSILGNEQFF
V gene: TRBV27; clone size: -; CDR3 protein: CASSFRTSGIGFYNEQFF
V gene: TRBV6-6; clone size: -; CDR3 protein: CASSSQGDYGYTF
V gene: TRBV28; clone size: -; CDR3 protein: CASTKFQGTDTQYF
V gene: TRBV13; clone size: once; CDR3 protein: CASNRKDRYYEQYF
V gene: TRBV18; clone size: -; CDR3 protein: CASSPGRAGSYEQYF
V gene: TRBV25-1; clone size: -; CDR3 protein: CASSEDSRGGGNTETQYF
V gene: TRBV7-6; clone size: -; CDR3 protein: CASSSGQGATEQYF
V gene: TRBV5-1; clone size: -; CDR3 protein: CASSLSPTSGRKGEQFF
V gene: TRBV10-3; clone size: -; CDR3 protein: CAISESLAGVRGNEQFF
V gene: TRBV10-1; clone size: -; CDR3 protein: CASSERQGDEQYF
V gene: TRBV9; clone size: -; CDR3 protein: CASSGAGKTQYF
V gene: TRBV4-2; clone size: -; CDR3 protein: CASSQDLGASGANVLTF
V gene: TRBV18; clone size: -; CDR3 protein: CASSPPGPGEQYF
V gene: TRBV2; clone size: once; CDR3 protein: CASSASRGGNTGELFF
V gene: TRBV6-1; clone size: -; CDR3 protein: CASSGGRGHEQYF
V gene: TRBV5-1; clone size: -; CDR3 protein: CASSPGTSGGASRAHEQFF
V gene: TRBV5-1; clone size: -; CDR3 protein: CASSTGPGLAGGGTDTQYF
V gene: TRBV28; clone size: -; CDR3 protein: CASSLFGQGATGELFF
V gene: TRBV4-2; clone size: -; CDR3 protein: CASSQGGDRGLYEQYF
V gene: TRBV4-3; clone size: -; CDR3 protein: CASSQEAGAGANVLTF
V gene: TRBV1; clone size: -; CDR3 protein: CIPGLYSNQPQHF
V gene: TRBV28; clone size: -; CDR3 protein: CASSVAGRVFLYEQYF
V gene: TRBV18; clone size: -; CDR3 protein: CASSSAGYTEAFF
V gene: TRBV11-3; clone size: -; CDR3 protein: CASSSASGPAGTQYF